This T cell receptor (beta chain) is from a study of beta chain features in type 1 diabetes. At the level of the study: Sorted cells, about 98,000,000 in number, were examined across all samples.

General study findings and limits: PCR may have favored shorter templates equally in patients and controls. A moderate, significant TCRB CDR3 shortening appeared in type 1 diabetes across four CD4+ subsets.

Investigators reverse transcribed all isolated RNA, so they sequenced expressed TCRB transcripts. Generated by immunoSEQ multiplex PCR, the TCRdb table keeps only in-frame clones and is missing some. The repertoire holds hundreds of thousands of clones, with roughly 15% as singletons. Points on this clone: Its antigen is undetermined.

The V and J ends lost 4 bases and 0 bases respectively, with 18 bases between them. This CDR3 is built from 18 residues. Per germline, CDR1 MDHEN and CDR2 SYDVKM. The chain has TRBV28 and TRBJ2-2; perhaps TRBD2 as D (6 bases). The sample taken for sequencing was naive CD4+ T cells from blood. This clonotype originated in a man younger than 35 in good health. CDR3: CASSSPRPGLSNTGELFF. CDR3 DNA sequence: TGTGCCAGCAGTTCCCCACGACCGGGACTTTCGAACACCGGGGAGCTGTTTTTT.